Listed below are T cell receptor beta chains from one sample, sequenced in a study of blood T cell repertoires in COVID-19. Clones were sequenced by immunoSEQ multiplex PCR, and TCRdb holds only the in-frame ones, with some missing. This repertoire shows about 120,000 clones, less than 75% found once; its top ten account for 0.7% to 1%. Sequencing was done on a sample of peripheral blood. The receptors derive from a human donor with acute or convalescent COVID-19. The donor label of this sample is uncertain. The CDR3 runs from the conserved cysteine through the conserved F or W. D genes are given only for firm matches. Where a row states a size, it is once, few, many or the class of an expanded clone; other rows omit it.

V gene: TRBV9; J gene: TRBJ2-3; clone size: once; D gene: TRBD1; CDR3 DNA: TGTGCCAGCAGCGTCCGGGACAGGAGCACAGATACGCAGTATTTT; CDR3 protein: CASSVRDRSTDTQYF
V gene: TRBV11-2; J gene: TRBJ1-6; clone size: .; D gene: .; CDR3 DNA: TGTGCCAGCAGCCTCCAGAATTCACCCCTCCACTTT; CDR3 protein: CASSLQNSPLHF
V gene: TRBV19; J gene: TRBJ2-5; clone size: .; D gene: .; CDR3 DNA: TGTGCCAGTAGTAAGTTTGCGCAGGGAGGAAAAGAGACCCAGTACTTC; CDR3 protein: CASSKFAQGGKETQYF
V gene: TRBV6-6; J gene: TRBJ2-5; clone size: .; D gene: TRBD1; CDR3 DNA: TGTGCCAGCAGGGGGACAGCCGAGACCCAGTACTTC; CDR3 protein: CASRGTAETQYF
V gene: TRBV7-2; J gene: TRBJ2-5; clone size: once; D gene: .; CDR3 DNA: TGTGCCAGCAGCTTAGTTGCCGGGGGAGAGACCCAGTACTTC; CDR3 protein: CASSLVAGGETQYF
V gene: TRBV27; J gene: TRBJ1-5; clone size: many; D gene: .; CDR3 DNA: TGTGCCAGCAGCCCCGGGTCCCTCAGAAGCAATCAGCCCCAGCATTTT; CDR3 protein: CASSPGSLRSNQPQHF
V gene: TRBV4-1; J gene: TRBJ1-6; clone size: many; D gene: .; CDR3 DNA: TGCGCCAGCAGCCAAGTCAGTGTCAGGTTCAGTGGTTCACCCCTCCACTTT; CDR3 protein: CASSQVSVRFSGSPLHF
V gene: TRBV7-6; J gene: TRBJ1-3; clone size: once; D gene: .; CDR3 DNA: TGTGCCAGCAGCGCCCAAGCGGGGTTCGGGTACACCATATATTTT; CDR3 protein: CASSAQAGFGYTIYF
V gene: TRBV5-1; J gene: TRBJ1-2; clone size: .; D gene: .; CDR3 DNA: TGCGCCAGCAGGTCAGATTCTAACTATGGCTACACCTTC; CDR3 protein: CASRSDSNYGYTF
V gene: TRBV9; J gene: TRBJ1-1; clone size: .; D gene: TRBD1; CDR3 DNA: TGTGCCAGCAGCCCACGTCCGGACAGGCGGTTTGCTTTCTTT; CDR3 protein: CASSPRPDRRFAFF
V gene: TRBV25-1; J gene: TRBJ1-1; clone size: .; D gene: .; CDR3 DNA: TGTGCCAGCAGTACATCCGGGACTCCCCGCCGGAGCACTGAAGCTTTCTTT; CDR3 protein: CASSTSGTPRRSTEAFF
V gene: TRBV2; J gene: TRBJ1-5; clone size: .; D gene: .; CDR3 DNA: TGTGCCAGCAGTTTTGGGGGACTTGGCAACCAGCCCCAGCATTTT; CDR3 protein: CASSFGGLGNQPQHF
V gene: TRBV6-5; J gene: TRBJ1-1; clone size: .; D gene: .; CDR3 DNA: TGTGCCAGCAGCCGTCGGGGGGGCACTGAAGCTTTCTTT; CDR3 protein: CASSRRGGTEAFF
V gene: TRBV7-9; J gene: TRBJ1-2; clone size: .; D gene: .; CDR3 DNA: TGTGCCAGCAGCCAGGGTACCGATGGCTACACCTTC; CDR3 protein: CASSQGTDGYTF
V gene: TRBV11-2; J gene: TRBJ1-4; clone size: .; D gene: .; CDR3 DNA: TGTGCCAGCAGCTTACAGGGAAAACTGTTTTTT; CDR3 protein: CASSLQGKLFF
V gene: TRBV15; J gene: TRBJ2-3; clone size: .; D gene: .; CDR3 DNA: TGTGCCACCAGCAGGGGACAAGGGTGGGCAGATACGCAGTATTTT; CDR3 protein: CATSRGQGWADTQYF
V gene: TRBV28; J gene: TRBJ2-5; clone size: many; D gene: TRBD1; CDR3 DNA: TGTGCCAGCAGTTTGGGACAGGGGGCGAGGGAGACCCAGTACTTC; CDR3 protein: CASSLGQGARETQYF
V gene: TRBV2; J gene: TRBJ1-4; clone size: .; D gene: TRBD1; CDR3 DNA: TGTGCCAGCAGTCAGGGGGACGGTAATGAAAAACTGTTTTTT; CDR3 protein: CASSQGDGNEKLFF
V gene: TRBV3-1/TRBV3-2; J gene: TRBJ2-7; clone size: once; D gene: TRBD2; CDR3 DNA: TGTGCCAGCAGCCAAGGTGGAGGCGGGGGGGCCCAAGAGCAGTACTTC; CDR3 protein: CASSQGGGGGAQEQYF
V gene: TRBV2; J gene: TRBJ2-5; clone size: .; D gene: TRBD2; CDR3 DNA: TGTGCCAGCAGTGAAAGCCCAGCGGGGGCCCAGGAGACCCAGTACTTC; CDR3 protein: CASSESPAGAQETQYF
V gene: TRBV7-2; J gene: TRBJ1-5; clone size: few; D gene: .; CDR3 DNA: TGTGCCAGCAGCTTAGATGGGAGGCAGCCCCAGCATTTT; CDR3 protein: CASSLDGRQPQHF
V gene: TRBV19; J gene: TRBJ1-2; clone size: once; D gene: .; CDR3 DNA: TGTGCCAGTAGTAGGTCCGGACAGCTATTGATTTATGGCTACACCTTC; CDR3 protein: CASSRSGQLLIYGYTF
V gene: TRBV6-5; J gene: TRBJ1-5; clone size: .; D gene: TRBD1; CDR3 DNA: TGTGCCAGCAGTTCAGGACAGGGTCATCAGCCCCAGCATTTT; CDR3 protein: CASSSGQGHQPQHF
V gene: TRBV5-6; J gene: TRBJ2-7; clone size: once; D gene: .; CDR3 DNA: TGTGCCAGCAGCCGCGCGCGCGAGCAGTACTTC; CDR3 protein: CASSRAREQYF
V gene: TRBV30; J gene: TRBJ2-5; clone size: many; D gene: .; CDR3 DNA: TGTGCCTGGAAGACAGGTGGCGGAGAGACCCAGTACTTC; CDR3 protein: CAWKTGGGETQYF
V gene: TRBV6-1; J gene: TRBJ1-5; clone size: .; D gene: TRBD1; CDR3 DNA: TGTGCCAGCAGTGAACGGACAGGGGGTCAGCCCCAGCATTTT; CDR3 protein: CASSERTGGQPQHF
V gene: TRBV7-2; J gene: TRBJ1-2; clone size: .; D gene: .; CDR3 DNA: TGTGCCAGCAGCCCGGGCCCGACAGGAAACTATGGCTACACCTTC; CDR3 protein: CASSPGPTGNYGYTF
V gene: TRBV11-2; J gene: TRBJ2-7; clone size: .; D gene: TRBD1; CDR3 DNA: TGTGCCAGCAGCTTAGATCTGGGACAGGGGGCTCACGAGCAGTACTTC; CDR3 protein: CASSLDLGQGAHEQYF
V gene: TRBV7-8; J gene: TRBJ1-1; clone size: few; D gene: .; CDR3 DNA: TGTGCCAGCAGCTCGGAGATGAACACTGAAGCTTTCTTT; CDR3 protein: CASSSEMNTEAFF
V gene: TRBV7-6; J gene: TRBJ2-2; clone size: many; D gene: TRBD1; CDR3 DNA: TGTGCCAGCAGTAGCTCGGGACAGGGAATCACCGGGGAGCTGTTTTTT; CDR3 protein: CASSSSGQGITGELFF
V gene: TRBV19; J gene: TRBJ1-1; clone size: few; D gene: .; CDR3 DNA: TGTGCCAGTACCCCTAGTGGACAGAACACTGAAGCTTTCTTT; CDR3 protein: CASTPSGQNTEAFF
V gene: TRBV6-1; J gene: TRBJ2-4; clone size: few; D gene: .; CDR3 DNA: TGTGCCAGCAGTGCCCGGTCGACTGCAAGCCTAGCCAAAAACATTCAGTACTTC; CDR3 protein: CASSARSTASLAKNIQYF
V gene: TRBV29-1; J gene: TRBJ1-1; clone size: .; D gene: .; CDR3 DNA: TGCAGCGGGAGGGCAGACTTGAACACTGAAGCTTTCTTT; CDR3 protein: CSGRADLNTEAFF
V gene: TRBV19; J gene: TRBJ1-3; clone size: .; D gene: .; CDR3 DNA: TGTGCCACGACAAGGGGAGGGTTGTCTGGAAACACCATATATTTT; CDR3 protein: CATTRGGLSGNTIYF
V gene: TRBV19; J gene: TRBJ2-1; clone size: few; D gene: .; CDR3 DNA: TGTGCCAGTAGTCCGGACACCTACAATGAGCAGTTCTTC; CDR3 protein: CASSPDTYNEQFF
V gene: TRBV28; J gene: TRBJ1-6; clone size: .; D gene: .; CDR3 DNA: TGTGCCAGCAGTTACTATCGGACAGACGGAGTACATTCACCCCTCCACTTT; CDR3 protein: CASSYYRTDGVHSPLHF
V gene: TRBV19; J gene: TRBJ2-3; clone size: many; D gene: .; CDR3 DNA: TGTGCCAGTAACGCTAGACAGGTTGGAGATACGCAGTATTTT; CDR3 protein: CASNARQVGDTQYF
V gene: TRBV5-1; J gene: TRBJ2-5; clone size: many; D gene: TRBD1; CDR3 DNA: TGCGCCAGCAGGGTACAGGGGGAAGAGACCCAGTACTTC; CDR3 protein: CASRVQGEETQYF
V gene: TRBV19; J gene: TRBJ2-1; clone size: .; D gene: TRBD2; CDR3 DNA: TGTGCCAGTAGTAAACTAGCGGCCTCCTACAATGAGCAGTTCTTC; CDR3 protein: CASSKLAASYNEQFF
V gene: TRBV6-5; J gene: TRBJ1-1; clone size: .; D gene: .; CDR3 DNA: TGTGCCAGCAGTCACAGGGAAATCCCTGAAGCTTTCTTT; CDR3 protein: CASSHREIPEAFF
V gene: TRBV12-3/TRBV12-4; J gene: TRBJ2-2; clone size: .; D gene: .; CDR3 DNA: TGTGCCAGCACCCGACTCACCGGGGAGCTGTTTTTT; CDR3 protein: CASTRLTGELFF
V gene: TRBV4-2; J gene: TRBJ1-5; clone size: once; D gene: .; CDR3 DNA: TGTGCCAGCAGCCAAGGTTGGCTTAGCAATCAGCCCCAGCATTTT; CDR3 protein: CASSQGWLSNQPQHF
V gene: TRBV4-1; J gene: TRBJ2-6; clone size: .; D gene: TRBD1; CDR3 DNA: TGCGCCAGCAGCCGGCGGGACAGGGGGCGAGGTACTGGGGCCAACGTCCTGACTTTC; CDR3 protein: CASSRRDRGRGTGANVLTF
V gene: TRBV6-2/TRBV6-3; J gene: TRBJ1-5; clone size: .; D gene: .; CDR3 DNA: TGTGCCAGCAGTTACTCGGGGGGAGGTCAGCCCCAGCATTTT; CDR3 protein: CASSYSGGGQPQHF
V gene: TRBV2; J gene: TRBJ2-3; clone size: .; D gene: TRBD2; CDR3 DNA: TGTGCCAGCAGTCCCGGACTAGCGGGGGAGCTATACTCCACAGATACGCAGTATTTT; CDR3 protein: CASSPGLAGELYSTDTQYF
V gene: TRBV6-6; J gene: TRBJ2-7; clone size: .; D gene: .; CDR3 DNA: TGTGCCAGCAGCGACCTACGGGACTCCAGGCACTACGAGCAGTACTTC; CDR3 protein: CASSDLRDSRHYEQYF
V gene: TRBV6-5; J gene: TRBJ2-5; clone size: .; D gene: .; CDR3 DNA: TGTGCCAGCAGTCCCTGGACTATCCAAGAGACCCAGTACTTC; CDR3 protein: CASSPWTIQETQYF
V gene: TRBV14; J gene: TRBJ1-2; clone size: .; D gene: TRBD1; CDR3 DNA: TGTGCCAGCAGCCCTCATCGGACAGGGCTTAACTATGGCTACACCTTC; CDR3 protein: CASSPHRTGLNYGYTF